This TCR beta chain emerged from a study of CD8 T cells in Susac syndrome. Study overall: Active disease was present in over five of the sequenced Susac syndrome patients, and remission in 8 or 9.

Each Susac syndrome patient had definite or probable disease by recently defined criteria. Roughly 0.45 to 1 ug RNA was reverse transcribed with random hexamers. The authors amplified TCR beta CDR3 across 54 Vbeta and 13 Jbeta using immunoSEQ multiplex PCR. MiXCR, run by TCRdb on the immunoSEQ multiplex PCR reads, gives a single entry per CDR3 protein. This sample yields roughly 130,000 distinct CDR3 sequences, of which 96% are seen a single time; more than 0.12% belongs to the top ten. General study results and limits: CD4+ repertoires of Susac syndrome patients lacked detectable clonal expansion.

Germline V gene sequence: CDR1 MNHEY, CDR2 SMNVEV (reference sequence). The CDR3 totals 14 residues. J lost 3 bases, V lost 5 bases, and 5 bases had no gene match. This clonotype came up a few times. No antigen is known for it. The sample comprised CD4+ T cells from PBMCs. This clonotype was obtained from a human donor with Susac syndrome. The gene calls are TRBV27 and TRBJ2-7; TRBD2 matches 9 bases. CDR3 DNA sequence: TGTGCCAGCAGTCGTAGCGGGAGTAGCTACGAGCAGTACTTC. This codes for CASSRSGSSYEQYF.